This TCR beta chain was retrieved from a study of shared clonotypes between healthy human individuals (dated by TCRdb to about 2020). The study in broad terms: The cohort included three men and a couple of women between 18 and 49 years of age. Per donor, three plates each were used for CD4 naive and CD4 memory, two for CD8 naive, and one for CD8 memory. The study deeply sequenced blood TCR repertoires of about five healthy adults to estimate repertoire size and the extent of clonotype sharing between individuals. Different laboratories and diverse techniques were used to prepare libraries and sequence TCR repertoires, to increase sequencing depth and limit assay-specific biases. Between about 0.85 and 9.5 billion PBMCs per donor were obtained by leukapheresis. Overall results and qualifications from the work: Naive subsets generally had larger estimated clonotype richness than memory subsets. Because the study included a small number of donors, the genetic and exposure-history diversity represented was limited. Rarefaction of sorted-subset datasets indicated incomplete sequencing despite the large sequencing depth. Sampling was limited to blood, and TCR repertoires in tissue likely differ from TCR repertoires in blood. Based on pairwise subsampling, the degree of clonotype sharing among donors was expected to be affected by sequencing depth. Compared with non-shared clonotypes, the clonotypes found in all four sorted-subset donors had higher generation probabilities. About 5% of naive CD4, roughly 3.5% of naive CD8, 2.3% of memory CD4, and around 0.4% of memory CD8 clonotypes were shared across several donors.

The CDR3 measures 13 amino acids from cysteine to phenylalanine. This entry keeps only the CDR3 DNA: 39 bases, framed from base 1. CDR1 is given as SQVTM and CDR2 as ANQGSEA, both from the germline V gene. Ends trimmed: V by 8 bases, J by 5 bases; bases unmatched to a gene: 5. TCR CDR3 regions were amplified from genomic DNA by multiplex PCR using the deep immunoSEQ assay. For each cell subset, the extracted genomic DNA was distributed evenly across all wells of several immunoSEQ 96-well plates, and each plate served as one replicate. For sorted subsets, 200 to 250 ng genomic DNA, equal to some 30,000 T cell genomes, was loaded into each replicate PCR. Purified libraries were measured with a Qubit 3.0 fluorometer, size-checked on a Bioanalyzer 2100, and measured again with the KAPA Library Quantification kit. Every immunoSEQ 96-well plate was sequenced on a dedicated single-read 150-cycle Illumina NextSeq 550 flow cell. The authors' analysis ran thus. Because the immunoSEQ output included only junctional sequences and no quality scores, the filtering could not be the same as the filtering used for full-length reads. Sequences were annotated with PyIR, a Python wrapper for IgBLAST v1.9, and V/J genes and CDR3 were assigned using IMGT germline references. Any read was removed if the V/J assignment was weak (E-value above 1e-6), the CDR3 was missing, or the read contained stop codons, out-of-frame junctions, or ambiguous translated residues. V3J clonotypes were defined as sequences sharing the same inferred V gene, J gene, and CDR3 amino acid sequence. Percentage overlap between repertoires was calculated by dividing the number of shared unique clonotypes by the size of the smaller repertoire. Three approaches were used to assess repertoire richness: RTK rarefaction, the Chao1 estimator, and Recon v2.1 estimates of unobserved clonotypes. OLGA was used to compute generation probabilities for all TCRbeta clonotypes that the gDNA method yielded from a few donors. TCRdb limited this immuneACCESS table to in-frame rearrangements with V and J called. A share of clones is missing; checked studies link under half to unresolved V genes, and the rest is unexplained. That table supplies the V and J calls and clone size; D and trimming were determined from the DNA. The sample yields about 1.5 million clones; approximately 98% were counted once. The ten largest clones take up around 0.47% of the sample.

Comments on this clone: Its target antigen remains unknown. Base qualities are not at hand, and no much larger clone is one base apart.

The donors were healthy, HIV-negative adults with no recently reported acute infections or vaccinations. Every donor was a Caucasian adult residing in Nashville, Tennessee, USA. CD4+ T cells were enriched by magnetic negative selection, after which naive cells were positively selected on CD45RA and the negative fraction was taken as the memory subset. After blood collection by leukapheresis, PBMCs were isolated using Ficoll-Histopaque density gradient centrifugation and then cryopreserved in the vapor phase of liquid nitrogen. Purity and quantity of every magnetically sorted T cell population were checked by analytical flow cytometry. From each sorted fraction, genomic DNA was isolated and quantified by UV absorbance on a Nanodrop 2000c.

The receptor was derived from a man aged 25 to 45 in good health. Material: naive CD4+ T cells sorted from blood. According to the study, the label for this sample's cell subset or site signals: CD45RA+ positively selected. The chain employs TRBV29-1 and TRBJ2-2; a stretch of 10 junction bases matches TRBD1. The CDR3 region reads CSSRTGGTGELFF. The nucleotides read TGCAGCTCCCGGACAGGGGGTACCGGGGAGCTGTTTTTT.